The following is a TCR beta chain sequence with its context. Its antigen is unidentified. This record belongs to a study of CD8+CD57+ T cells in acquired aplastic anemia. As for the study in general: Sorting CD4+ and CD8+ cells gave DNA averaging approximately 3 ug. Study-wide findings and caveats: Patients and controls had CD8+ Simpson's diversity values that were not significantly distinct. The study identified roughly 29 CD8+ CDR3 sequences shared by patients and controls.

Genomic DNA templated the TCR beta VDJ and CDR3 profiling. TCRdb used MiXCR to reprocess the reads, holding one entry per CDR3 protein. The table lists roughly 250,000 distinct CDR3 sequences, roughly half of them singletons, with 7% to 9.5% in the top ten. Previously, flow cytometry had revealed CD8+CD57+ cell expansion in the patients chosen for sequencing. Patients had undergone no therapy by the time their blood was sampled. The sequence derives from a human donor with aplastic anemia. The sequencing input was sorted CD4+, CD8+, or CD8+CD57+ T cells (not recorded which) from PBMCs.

CDR3 sequence reads: CASSPGLAEQYF. CDR3 DNA: TGTGCCAGCAGTCCGGGACTAGCGGAGCAGTACTTC. This chain joins TRBV2 and TRBJ2-7; TRBD2 matches at 10 bases. CDR1 SNHLY and CDR2 FYNNEI come from the germline V gene. The CDR3 loop spans 12 amino acids. V was pared by 5 bases and J by 7 bases, with 2 bases of the junction left unmatched.